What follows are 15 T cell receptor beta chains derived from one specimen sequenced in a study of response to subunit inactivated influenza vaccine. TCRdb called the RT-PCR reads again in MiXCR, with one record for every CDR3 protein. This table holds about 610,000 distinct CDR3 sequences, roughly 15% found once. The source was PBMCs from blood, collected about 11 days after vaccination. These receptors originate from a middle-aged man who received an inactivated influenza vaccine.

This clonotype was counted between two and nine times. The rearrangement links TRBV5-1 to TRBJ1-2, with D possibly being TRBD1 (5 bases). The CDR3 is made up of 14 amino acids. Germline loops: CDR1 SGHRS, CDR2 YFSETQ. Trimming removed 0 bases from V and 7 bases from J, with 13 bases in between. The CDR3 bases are TGCGCCAGCAGCTTGGACAGGATCAGGAGTGGCTACACCTTC. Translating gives CASSLDRIRSGYTF.

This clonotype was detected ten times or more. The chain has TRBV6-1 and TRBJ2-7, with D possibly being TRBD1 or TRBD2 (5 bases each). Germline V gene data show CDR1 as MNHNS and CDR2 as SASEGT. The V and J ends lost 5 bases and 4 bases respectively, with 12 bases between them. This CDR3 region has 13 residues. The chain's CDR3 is CASSPRGGYEQYF. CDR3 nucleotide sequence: TGTGCCAGCAGTCCACGGGGCGGTTACGAGCAGTACTTC.

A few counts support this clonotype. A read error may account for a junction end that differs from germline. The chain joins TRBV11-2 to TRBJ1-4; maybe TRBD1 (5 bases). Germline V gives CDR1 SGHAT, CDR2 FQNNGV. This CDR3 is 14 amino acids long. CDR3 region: CASSLSRTVGQQSF. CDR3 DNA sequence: TGTGCCAGCAGCTTGTCCCGTACGGTAGGACAACAATCCTTT. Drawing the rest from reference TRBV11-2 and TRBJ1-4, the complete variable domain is EAGVAQSPRYKIIEKRQSVAFWCNPISGHATLYWYQQILGQGPKLLIQFQNNGVVDDSQLPKDRFSAERLKGVDSTLKIQPAKLEDSAVYLCASSLSRTVGQQSFGSGTQLSVL.

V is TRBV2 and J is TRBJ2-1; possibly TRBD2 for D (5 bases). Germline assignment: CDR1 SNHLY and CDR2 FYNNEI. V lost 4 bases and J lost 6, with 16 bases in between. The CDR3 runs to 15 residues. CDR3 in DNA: TGTGCCAGCAGTGGTGAACTAGAGCCCCTCAATGAGCAGTTCTTC. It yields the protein CASSGELEPLNEQFF.

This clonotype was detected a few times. The CDR3 region is CASSPKRPWGRYTPDTQYF. CDR3 DNA: TGTGCCAGCAGCCCGAAAAGGCCTTGGGGGAGGTACACACCAGATACGCAGTATTTT. The V and J genes are TRBV7-8 and TRBJ2-3, with D possibly TRBD2 on 6 matching bases. The V end was cut by 5 bases, the J end by 4 bases, with 28 bases between. From germline, CDR1 is SGHVS and CDR2 FQNEAQ. The CDR3 sequence is 19 residues long.

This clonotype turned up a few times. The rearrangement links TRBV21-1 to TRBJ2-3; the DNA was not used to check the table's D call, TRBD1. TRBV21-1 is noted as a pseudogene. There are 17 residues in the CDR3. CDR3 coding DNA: TGTGCCAGCAGCATCCTCCCCGGGGGCGTGTGTGCAGATACGCAGTATTTT. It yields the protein CASSILPGGVCADTQYF.

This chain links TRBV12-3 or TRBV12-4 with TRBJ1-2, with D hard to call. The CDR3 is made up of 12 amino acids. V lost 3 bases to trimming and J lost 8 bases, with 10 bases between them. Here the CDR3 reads CASSFTTRGYTF. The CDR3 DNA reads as TGTGCCAGCAGTTTTACCACGCGGGGCTACACCTTC.

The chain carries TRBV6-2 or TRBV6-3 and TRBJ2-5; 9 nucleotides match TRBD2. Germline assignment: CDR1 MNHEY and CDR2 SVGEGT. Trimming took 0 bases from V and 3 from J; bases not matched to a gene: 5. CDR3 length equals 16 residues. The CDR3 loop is CASSYSRSSGKETQYF. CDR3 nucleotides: TGTGCCAGCAGTTACTCGAGGTCTAGCGGGAAAGAGACCCAGTACTTC.

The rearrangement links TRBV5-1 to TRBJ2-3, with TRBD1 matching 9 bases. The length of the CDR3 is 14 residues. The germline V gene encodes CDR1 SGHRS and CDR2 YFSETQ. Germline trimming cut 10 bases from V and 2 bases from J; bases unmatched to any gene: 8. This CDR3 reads CASGQGSSTDTQYF. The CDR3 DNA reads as TGCGCCTCTGGACAGGGGAGTTCCACAGATACGCAGTATTTT.

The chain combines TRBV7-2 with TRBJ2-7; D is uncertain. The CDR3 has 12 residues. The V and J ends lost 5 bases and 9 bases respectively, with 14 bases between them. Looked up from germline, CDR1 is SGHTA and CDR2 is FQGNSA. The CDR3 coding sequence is TGTGCCAGCAGCCCCGGAGCTCTCGGGCAGTACTTC. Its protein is CASSPGALGQYF.

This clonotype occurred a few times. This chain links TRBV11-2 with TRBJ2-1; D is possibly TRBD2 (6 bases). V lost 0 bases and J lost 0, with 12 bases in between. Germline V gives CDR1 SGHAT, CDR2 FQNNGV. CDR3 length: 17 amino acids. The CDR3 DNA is TGTGCCAGCAGCTTAGAGCCTAGCGTGAGCTCCTACAATGAGCAGTTCTTC. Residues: CASSLEPSVSSYNEQFF. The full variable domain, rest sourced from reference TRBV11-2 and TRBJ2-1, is EAGVAQSPRYKIIEKRQSVAFWCNPISGHATLYWYQQILGQGPKLLIQFQNNGVVDDSQLPKDRFSAERLKGVDSTLKIQPAKLEDSAVYLCASSLEPSVSSYNEQFFGPGTRLTVL.

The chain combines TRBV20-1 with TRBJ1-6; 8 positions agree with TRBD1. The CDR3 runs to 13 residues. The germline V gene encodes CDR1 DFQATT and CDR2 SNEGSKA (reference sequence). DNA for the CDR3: TGCAGCCCCACTGGGACAGGAAATTCACCCCTCCACTTT. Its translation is CSPTGTGNSPLHF.

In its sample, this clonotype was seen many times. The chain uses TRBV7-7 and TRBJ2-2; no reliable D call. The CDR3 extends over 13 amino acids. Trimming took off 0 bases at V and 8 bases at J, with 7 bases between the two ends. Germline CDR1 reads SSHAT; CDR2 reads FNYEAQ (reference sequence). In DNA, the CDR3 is TGTGCCAGCAGCTTAGCGCCGTCTGGGGAGCTGTTTTTT. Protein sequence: CASSLAPSGELFF.

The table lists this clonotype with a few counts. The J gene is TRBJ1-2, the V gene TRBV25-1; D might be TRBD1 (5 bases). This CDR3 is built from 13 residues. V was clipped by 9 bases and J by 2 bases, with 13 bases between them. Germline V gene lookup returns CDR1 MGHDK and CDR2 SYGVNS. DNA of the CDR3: TGTGCCAGTCAACGCAGGGACAACTATGGCTACACCTTC. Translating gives CASQRRDNYGYTF.

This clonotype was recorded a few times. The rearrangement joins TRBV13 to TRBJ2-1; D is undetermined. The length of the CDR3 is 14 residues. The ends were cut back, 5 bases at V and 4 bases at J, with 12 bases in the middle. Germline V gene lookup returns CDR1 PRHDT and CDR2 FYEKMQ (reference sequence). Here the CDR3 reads CASSAEGWYNEQFF. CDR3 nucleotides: TGTGCCAGCAGCGCCGAAGGGTGGTACAATGAGCAGTTCTTC.